This T cell receptor beta chain derives from a study of CD8 T cells in Susac syndrome. The authors carried out high-throughput sequencing of TCR beta. They applied it to CD8+ and CD4+ T cells obtained from blood. Healthy donors acted as controls, with matching for age and sex. Germline loops: CDR1 MGHDK, CDR2 SYGVNS. V gave up 3 bases and J gave up 8 bases, with 13 bases separating them. The CDR3 contains 13 residues. In regard to this clonotype: Antigen unknown.

Findings of the study overall: It was acknowledged by the study that relatively few individuals were included in its TCR sequencing and HLA analysis.

A quantity of about 0.45 to 1 ug RNA underwent reverse transcription using random hexamers. TCR beta CDR3 was amplified by immunoSEQ covering 54 Vbeta and 13 Jbeta. MiXCR, applied by TCRdb to the immunoSEQ multiplex PCR reads, yields one record per CDR3 protein. The sample carries some 100,000 distinct CDR3 sequences, around 92% recorded once. The TCR comes from a human donor in good health. Sequenced: CD8+ T cells from PBMCs. J is TRBJ1-2 and V is TRBV25-1, with no clear D. The CDR3 sequence: CASSDRVRLGYTF. In nucleotides, the CDR3 is TGTGCCAGCAGTGACCGGGTTAGATTGGGCTACACCTTC.